A selection of T cell receptor beta chains follows, all from one sample in a study of cytomegalovirus exposure and HLA in healthy donors. Profiled with immunoSEQ multiplex PCR; TCRdb holds only in-frame clones, not every one. The sample consists of just under 95,000 clones, 65% to 85% of them appearing once. The specimen was PBMCs. These receptors were taken from a girl aged 2 to 9 in good health and CMV-seropositive. CDR3s include the opening cysteine and the closing phenylalanine or tryptophan. D genes are given only for firm matches. Expanded clones get a size class; other rows say once, few or many, or leave the size out.

abundance	j_gene	v_gene	d_gene	CDR3aa	CDR3nt
-	TRBJ1-5	TRBV4-3	-	CASSQELRVDQPQHF	TGCGCCAGCAGCCAAGAGTTGCGAGTGGATCAGCCCCAGCATTTT
once	TRBJ2-7	TRBV28	-	CASLREGDSYEQYF	TGTGCCAGCCTACGCGAGGGGGATTCCTACGAGCAGTACTTC
few	TRBJ2-7	TRBV7-2	-	CASSSIDRLYEQYF	TGTGCCAGCAGCTCAATCGACAGGCTCTACGAGCAGTACTTC
-	TRBJ1-2	TRBV5-6	-	CASSLSSGVGYTF	TGTGCCAGCAGCTTGAGCTCAGGGGTCGGCTACACCTTC
once	TRBJ2-3	TRBV6-1	TRBD1	CASRGDRRTDTQYF	TGTGCCAGCAGGGGGGACAGGCGGACAGATACGCAGTATTTT
-	TRBJ1-2	TRBV27	TRBD1	CASSRRGTGGNYGYTF	TGTGCCAGCAGTCGACGGGGGACAGGAGGTAACTATGGCTACACCTTC
-	TRBJ2-2	TRBV4-3	TRBD2	CASSQEAGDPGRAGELFF	TGCGCCAGCAGCCAAGAAGCGGGGGACCCCGGGAGGGCGGGGGAGCTGTTTTTT
-	TRBJ2-1	TRBV11-2	TRBD1	CASSLGTGYNEQFF	TGTGCCAGCAGCTTAGGGACAGGGTACAATGAGCAGTTCTTC
-	TRBJ2-7	TRBV7-8	-	CASSRSEGVPYEQYF	TGTGCCAGCAGCAGATCAGAGGGAGTACCCTACGAGCAGTACTTC
-	TRBJ1-5	TRBV6-5	-	CASSYNRGANQPQHF	TGTGCCAGCAGTTACAACCGGGGTGCCAATCAGCCCCAGCATTTT
few	TRBJ2-5	TRBV28	TRBD1	CATGAGTAYQETQYF	TGTGCCACCGGGGCTGGGACAGCGTACCAAGAGACCCAGTACTTC
once	TRBJ1-2	TRBV18	-	CASSPPGQMGQNGYTF	TGTGCCAGCTCACCACCTGGGCAGATGGGGCAAAATGGCTACACCTTC
-	TRBJ1-2	TRBV13	-	CASSFGDGYTF	TGTGCCAGCAGTTTCGGGGATGGCTACACCTTC
-	TRBJ2-1	TRBV19	TRBD2	CASRSPGGVTSYNEQFF	TGTGCCAGTAGATCACCGGGAGGGGTGACCTCCTACAATGAGCAGTTCTTC
-	TRBJ1-4	TRBV6-1	TRBD1	CASTPGGTDEKLFF	TGTGCCAGCACCCCGGGGGGGACAGACGAAAAACTGTTTTTT
-	TRBJ1-2	TRBV4-1	TRBD1	CASSPDRAPDGYTF	TGCGCCAGCAGCCCTGACAGGGCCCCGGATGGCTACACCTTC
-	TRBJ1-4	TRBV11-2	TRBD1	CASSLAGGEGEKLFF	TGTGCCAGCAGCTTAGCAGGGGGCGAGGGTGAAAAACTGTTTTTT
few	TRBJ2-5	TRBV4-3	TRBD1	CASSQAVGTGGETQYF	TGCGCCAGCAGCCAAGCAGTTGGGACAGGGGGGGAGACCCAGTACTTC
-	TRBJ2-2	TRBV30	-	CAWSWGPGELFF	TGTGCCTGGAGTTGGGGCCCCGGGGAGCTGTTTTTT
once	TRBJ2-7	TRBV28	TRBD1	CASSFPRDRSYEQYF	TGTGCCAGCAGTTTCCCCCGGGACAGGTCCTACGAGCAGTACTTC
few	TRBJ1-2	TRBV15	TRBD1	CATSRGGQYLIGHYGYTF	TGTGCCACCAGCAGAGGGGGACAGTACTTGATTGGACACTATGGCTACACCTTC
once	TRBJ2-5	TRBV19	TRBD2	CASSMGGGEETQYF	TGTGCCAGTAGTATGGGGGGGGGTGAAGAGACCCAGTACTTC
-	TRBJ2-5	TRBV9	-	CASSVSTQETQYF	TGTGCCAGCAGCGTAAGCACTCAAGAGACCCAGTACTTC
-	TRBJ1-2	TRBV10-2	-	CASSESSGGSYGYTF	TGCGCCAGCAGTGAGTCGAGCGGGGGGAGCTATGGCTACACCTTC
-	TRBJ1-5	TRBV5-5	TRBD1	CASSSRQGQSNQPQHF	TGTGCCAGCAGCTCCCGACAGGGACAGAGCAATCAGCCCCAGCATTTT
-	TRBJ1-2	TRBV6-5	-	CASRTVHYGYTF	TGTGCCAGCCGGACAGTTCACTATGGCTACACCTTC
-	TRBJ2-2	TRBV4-3	-	CASSQRVVPTGELFF	TGCGCCAGCAGCCAACGGGTGGTGCCCACCGGGGAGCTGTTTTTT
-	TRBJ2-4	TRBV7-9	TRBD1	CASSFFSMGQGKNIQYF	TGTGCCAGCAGCTTCTTTTCTATGGGACAGGGGAAAAACATTCAGTACTTC
-	TRBJ2-5	TRBV30	TRBD2	CAWRGTSGGSRKQETQYF	TGTGCCTGGAGAGGGACTAGCGGAGGCTCTAGGAAACAAGAGACCCAGTACTTC
once	TRBJ1-1	TRBV30	-	CAGASTGPVSEAFF	TGTGCCGGGGCCTCGACAGGACCTGTAAGTGAAGCTTTCTTT
-	TRBJ1-2	TRBV13	-	CASSSERGQPPFYGYTF	TGTGCCAGCAGCTCGGAAAGAGGGCAGCCTCCTTTCTATGGCTACACCTTC
-	TRBJ2-3	TRBV10-3	TRBD2	CAISELQRELTDTQYF	TGTGCCATCAGTGAGTTACAGCGGGAGCTCACAGATACGCAGTATTTT
few	TRBJ2-5	TRBV20-1	-	CSAPSRETQYF	TGCAGTGCCCCCTCTCGAGAGACCCAGTACTTC
-	TRBJ1-1	TRBV30	-	CAWTFGPGSTEAFF	TGTGCCTGGACCTTTGGACCGGGATCCACTGAAGCTTTCTTT
few	TRBJ1-5	TRBV28	TRBD1	CASSLEGQGGQPQHF	TGTGCCAGCAGCCTCGAGGGACAGGGGGGTCAGCCCCAGCATTTT
-	TRBJ2-5	TRBV29-1	TRBD2	CSVGSRLAGTETQYF	TGCAGCGTCGGGTCGCGTCTAGCGGGAACTGAGACCCAGTACTTC
-	TRBJ1-1	TRBV29-1	-	CSPRGVGRQSEAFF	TGCAGCCCCCGTGGGGTTGGGAGACAATCTGAAGCTTTCTTT
-	TRBJ2-7	TRBV2	TRBD1	CASSGGTVYEQYF	TGTGCCAGCAGTGGTGGGACAGTCTACGAGCAGTACTTC
-	TRBJ2-7	TRBV5-1	TRBD2	CASSLSNSGSLYEQYF	TGCGCCAGCAGCTTGAGTAACAGCGGGAGTCTGTACGAGCAGTACTTC
-	TRBJ2-6	TRBV28	-	CASRSDIELISGANVLTF	TGTGCCAGCAGGTCGGACATTGAACTTATCTCTGGGGCCAACGTCCTGACTTTC
-	TRBJ1-1	TRBV6-1	-	CASRKWGGNTEAFF	TGTGCCAGCAGAAAATGGGGGGGTAACACTGAAGCTTTCTTT
-	TRBJ2-7	TRBV27	-	CASSLKSPSGVSYEQYF	TGTGCCAGCAGTTTAAAGTCTCCCTCCGGGGTCTCCTACGAGCAGTACTTC
few	TRBJ2-3	TRBV4-3	-	CASSQDLVQGTMGLDTQYF	TGCGCCAGCAGCCAAGATTTAGTTCAGGGGACTATGGGTCTAGATACGCAGTATTTT
once	TRBJ1-1	TRBV30	-	CAWSPGNTEAFF	TGTGCCTGGAGTCCGGGTAACACTGAAGCTTTCTTT
-	TRBJ1-4	TRBV28	-	CASSFPRDSGEKLFF	TGTGCCAGCAGTTTCCCCCGGGACTCTGGTGAAAAACTGTTTTTT
once	TRBJ2-2	TRBV5-1	-	CASSLGGTGTGELFF	TGCGCCAGCAGCTTGGGCGGGACGGGGACCGGGGAGCTGTTTTTT
-	TRBJ2-5	TRBV9	-	CASSVGTAQETQYF	TGTGCCAGCAGCGTAGGAACAGCCCAAGAGACCCAGTACTTC
-	TRBJ1-4	TRBV25-1	-	CASSGSANEKLFF	TGTGCCAGCAGTGGGAGCGCTAATGAAAAACTGTTTTTT
few	TRBJ2-1	TRBV4-3	TRBD1	CASSHVGQGYNEQFF	TGCGCCAGCAGCCACGTTGGACAGGGCTACAATGAGCAGTTCTTC
-	TRBJ1-2	TRBV7-2	-	CASSTRSASYGYTF	TGTGCCAGCAGCACCCGGAGTGCCTCCTATGGCTACACCTTC
-	TRBJ2-1	TRBV7-3	-	CASSAGFQGQFF	TGTGCCAGCAGCGCCGGGTTCCAGGGGCAGTTCTTC
-	TRBJ1-2	TRBV30	TRBD1	CAWSAGQGNSYGYTF	TGTGCCTGGAGTGCCGGACAGGGAAATTCATATGGCTACACCTTC
-	TRBJ2-2	TRBV5-1	TRBD2	CASSLGPSGRADTGELFF	TGCGCCAGCAGCTTGGGCCCTAGCGGGAGGGCCGACACCGGGGAGCTGTTTTTT
few	TRBJ2-1	TRBV7-2	TRBD2	CASSLLLAYNEQFF	TGTGCCAGCAGCTTACTACTAGCGTACAATGAGCAGTTCTTC
-	TRBJ2-6	TRBV28	TRBD2	CASSRQIGGWGANVLTF	TGTGCCAGCAGCCGTCAAATCGGGGGGTGGGGGGCCAACGTCCTGACTTTC
-	TRBJ2-7	TRBV29-1	TRBD1	CSVDGQGDEQYF	TGCAGCGTTGACGGACAGGGTGACGAGCAGTACTTC
-	TRBJ2-1	TRBV30	-	CAWGVAEQFF	TGTGCCTGGGGAGTAGCGGAGCAGTTCTTC